This T cell receptor beta chain was retrieved from a study of T cells in localized non-small cell lung cancer. Repertoires were generated with immunoSEQ multiplex PCR, while TCRdb's copy carries only in-frame clones and drops some. Of 39,000 or so clones listed, roughly 84% were seen once; the top ten hold 6.5% to 10%. As concerns this clone: No antigen is known for it.

Study-level points and caveats: The highest T cell clonality was in uninvolved adjacent lung, above tumor.

The CDR3 spans 15 residues. Germline-derived CDR1 and CDR2 are SGHTA and FQGNSA. Trimming cost V 1 base and J 4 bases, with 13 bases left between them. The TCR sequence derives from a man aged 35 to 69 with stage II lung adenocarcinoma. This chain joins TRBV7-2 and TRBJ2-5, with D possibly being TRBD1 or TRBD2 (5 bases each). The specimen comprised PBMCs, sampled before any cancer treatment. The CDR3 DNA sequence: TGTGCCAGCAGCTTAGAAGCAGGGAGAAGAGAGACCCAGTACTTC. This sequence encodes CASSLEAGRRETQYF.